A single sample gave rise to the 3 T cell receptor beta chains below, sequenced in a study of blood T cells in healthy people across ages (dated by TCRdb to 2014 to 2015). The library was built by means of 5' RACE. Instrument on record: Illumina HiSeq 2500. The second PCR ran for about 6 to 12 cycles and used a J-beta primer mix along with a sample-barcoded 5' primer. TCRdb reprocessed the public reads (quality trimming at Q25 with fastp, clone calling with MiXCR) and kept in-frame beta chains. Every CDR3 protein is listed once, alongside the most common genes and DNA of its rows. The sample includes just under 550,000 distinct CDR3 sequences, with under 30% observed a single time. The ten largest account for around 10% of the sample. The same sample was also studied in work on T cells of mothers and their children.

Material: blood. These receptors were taken from a boy under 18 in good health.

This clonotype was seen only a few times. The chain employs TRBV20-1 and TRBJ1-2, with 12 nucleotides matching TRBD1. Unmatched junction bases numbered 16, after V lost 1 base and J lost 1 base. Germline-derived CDR1 and CDR2 are DFQATT and SNEGSKA (reference sequence). The CDR3 extends over 20 amino acids. In DNA form, the CDR3 reads TGCAGTGCTAGAGTAGTCACACATCCGGGACAGGGGGCAGTTAACTATGGCTACACCTTC. Translation gives CSARVVTHPGQGAVNYGYTF.

This clonotype was found a few times. The rearrangement uses TRBV12-3 or TRBV12-4 and TRBJ1-2; no definite D call. The CDR3 has 15 residues. Between the trimmed V and J ends, which lost 3 bases and 2 bases, there was a span of 13 bases. The DNA of the CDR3 is TGTGCCAGCAGTTTGGAAGCGTCCCTAAACTATGGCTACACCTTC. Translation gives CASSLEASLNYGYTF.

This clonotype has a count of ten or more. This chain links TRBV21-1 with TRBJ2-7. TRBV21-1 counts as a pseudogene. This CDR3 comprises 15 residues. The CDR3: CASSKGTWIAYEQYF. The CDR3 DNA reads as TGTGCCAGCAGCAAAGGGACCTGGATCGCCTACGAGCAGTACTTC.